The 30 T cell receptor beta chains reported below all come from one sample, sequenced in a study of blood T cells in healthy people across ages. The authors ran a second PCR of 7 to 11 cycles using a sample-barcoded 5' primer and a J-beta primer mix. TCRdb analysed the 5' RACE reads with MiXCR anew, one entry per CDR3 protein. The sample holds about 1.8 million distinct CDR3 sequences, just under 50% seen once. The specimen was blood. These receptors originate from a woman aged 40 to 50 in good health.

The V and J genes are TRBV20-1 and TRBJ2-3; 7 nucleotides line up with TRBD2. CDR1 and CDR2 from the germline V gene are DFQATT and SNEGSKA (reference sequence). The CDR3 loop spans 14 amino acids. V trimming: 0 bases; J trimming: 7 bases; junction bases outside the gene matches: 7. Written as DNA, the CDR3 is TGCAGTGCTAGAGAGCGGGGGTTCCGCAATACGCAGTATTTT. This encodes CSARERGFRNTQYF.

The rearrangement joins TRBV7-2 to TRBJ2-3, with D perhaps TRBD2 (6 bases). CDR1 is SGHTA and CDR2 is FQGNSA in the germline V gene. The CDR3 consists of 14 residues. The V end was cut by 5 bases, the J end by 4 bases, with 13 bases between. CDR3 sequence: CASSATRLADTQYF. The CDR3 DNA is TGTGCCAGCAGCGCGACTAGGCTGGCAGATACGCAGTATTTT. The whole variable domain, filled in from reference TRBV7-2 and TRBJ2-3, reads GAGVSQSPSNKVTEKGKDVELRCDPISGHTALYWYRQSLGQGLEFLIYFQGNSAPDKSGLPSDRFSAERTGGSVSTLTIQRTQQEDSAVYLCASSATRLADTQYFGPGTRLTVL.

In this sample, this clonotype turned up once. The V call is TRBV7-9, the J call TRBJ2-5, with D possibly matching TRBD2 (5 bases). Looked up from germline, CDR1 is SEHNR and CDR2 is FQNEAQ (reference sequence). This CDR3 comprises 14 residues. Between the trimmed V and J ends, which lost 3 bases and 3 bases, there was a span of 11 bases. The CDR3 protein is CASSFIRGKETQYF. CDR3 nucleotides: TGTGCCAGCAGCTTTATACGGGGTAAAGAGACCCAGTACTTC.

This clonotype was counted a few times. The chain combines TRBV5-1 with TRBJ2-5; tentative D call: TRBD1 (5 bases). V lost 0 bases, J lost 5 bases, and 17 bases lay in between. Looked up from germline, CDR1 is SGHRS and CDR2 is YFSETQ. This CDR3 has 16 residues. The CDR3 reads CASSLGPGQGAETQYF. The CDR3 DNA is TGCGCCAGCAGCTTGGGCCCCGGCCAGGGTGCTGAGACCCAGTACTTC. Full variable domain (rest looked up from reference TRBV5-1 and TRBJ2-5): KAGVTQTPRYLIKTRGQQVTLSCSPISGHRSVSWYQQTPGQGLQFLFEYFSETQRNKGNFPGRFSGRQFSNSRSEMNVSTLELGDSALYLCASSLGPGQGAETQYFGPGTRLLVL.

This chain joins TRBV4-1 and TRBJ1-5; D is unresolved. This CDR3 has 19 residues. The germline gives CDR1 MGHRA, CDR2 YSYEKL. V was cut by 1 base and J by 1 base, with 20 bases left in between. As DNA, the CDR3 is TGCGCCAGCAGCCAAGGATTTTCCGAGTTGGACGGAAGCAATCAGCCCCAGCATTTT. Encoded protein: CASSQGFSELDGSNQPQHF.

V gene TRBV6-2 or TRBV6-3 combines with J gene TRBJ1-5, with D maybe TRBD1 (6 bases). CDR1 is MNHEY and CDR2 is SVGEGT in the germline V gene. The CDR3 consists of 14 residues. Trimming stripped 5 bases from V and 3 bases from J, with 11 bases between. The CDR3 loop is CASSHPGDNQPQHF. The CDR3 bases are TGTGCCAGCAGTCACCCAGGGGACAATCAGCCCCAGCATTTT.

The chain couples TRBV10-3 to TRBJ1-1, with D perhaps TRBD1 (6 bases). The CDR3 totals 15 residues. Trimming cost V 6 bases and J 1 base, with 15 bases left between them. Germline V gene lookup returns CDR1 ENHRY and CDR2 SYGVKD. CDR3 residues: CAIRRSGGPNTEAFF. The CDR3 coding sequence is TGTGCCATCAGGAGGTCTGGGGGCCCGAACACTGAAGCTTTCTTT.

CDR3 DNA: TGCAGTGCTAGGGCACCGGGACTAACGTACGAGCAGTACTTC. Protein product: CSARAPGLTYEQYF. J is TRBJ2-4 and V is TRBV20-1; TRBD2 agrees at 7 bases. The better agreement between TRBJ2-7 and the DNA end casts doubt on the J call. Germline V gives CDR1 DFQATT, CDR2 SNEGSKA (reference sequence). The CDR3 contains 14 residues.

The V and J genes are TRBV12-3 or TRBV12-4 and TRBJ2-1, with TRBD2 matching 10 bases. The CDR3 contains 14 residues. Trimming took 2 bases from V and 6 from J; bases not matched to a gene: 1. This CDR3 reads CASSLPSGGNEQFF. Written as DNA, the CDR3 is TGTGCCAGCAGTTTACCTAGCGGGGGCAATGAGCAGTTCTTC.

This rearrangement joins TRBV27 to TRBJ2-1, with TRBD2 as a possible D gene (5 bases). In germline, CDR1 is MNHEY, CDR2 SMNVEV (reference sequence). The ends were cut back, 5 bases at V and 2 bases at J, with 10 bases in the middle. This CDR3 has 14 amino acids. The CDR3 sequence is CASSKTGTYNEQFF. CDR3 nucleotides: TGTGCCAGCAGTAAGACGGGGACCTACAATGAGCAGTTCTTC.

This chain uses TRBV27 with TRBJ2-7; TRBD1 aligns across 9 bases. This CDR3 region has 16 residues. Germline CDR1 is MNHEY and CDR2 is SMNVEV (reference sequence). V gave up 8 bases and J gave up 0 bases; unmatched junction bases: 11. CDR3 amino acids: CASLPTATGGSYEQYF. In DNA, the CDR3 is TGTGCCAGCCTCCCTACGGCGACAGGGGGCTCCTACGAGCAGTACTTC.

The chain carries TRBV9 and TRBJ2-3; the D gene is possibly TRBD2 (5 bases). Germline V gene sequence: CDR1 SGDLS, CDR2 YYNGEE. The CDR3 has 13 amino acids. Deletions cut 2 bases from V and 5 bases from J, with 9 bases between. CDR3 in DNA: TGTGCCAGCAGCGTCGATGCGGGAGATACGCAGTATTTT. It yields the protein CASSVDAGDTQYF.

The V call is TRBV14, the J call TRBJ2-3; weak D call: TRBD1 (5 bases). With 3 bases removed from V and 7 bases from J, the gap between germline ends came to 11 bases. The CDR3 runs 13 residues. Germline V CDR1 and CDR2: SGHDN, FVKESK. This CDR3 reads CASSQGLGYTQYF. As DNA, the CDR3 is TGTGCCAGCAGCCAGGGGCTCGGGTATACGCAGTATTTT.

This chain uses TRBV2 with TRBJ1-6; D gene unclear. The CDR3 consists of 15 residues. Trimming shortened V by 7 bases and J by 2 bases, and 12 bases separated the two germline ends. Germline lookup yields CDR1 SNHLY and CDR2 FYNNEI. For the CDR3, the DNA is TGTGCCAGCACCGGGATTTACCCCTATAATTCACCCCTCCACTTT. Amino acids: CASTGIYPYNSPLHF.

The sample holds one count of this clonotype. The chain recombines TRBV11-2 with TRBJ2-5, with TRBD1 matching over 9 bases. This CDR3 spans 17 amino acids. Germline loops: CDR1 SGHAT, CDR2 FQNNGV. Trimming cost V 5 bases and J 1 base; bases outside gene matches: 11. The CDR3 region has the DNA TGTGCCAGCAGCGCCCGGCTATGGGACAGGGTCCAAGAGACCCAGTACTTC. It is translated as CASSARLWDRVQETQYF.

V usage is TRBV12-3 or TRBV12-4 and J usage is TRBJ2-5; TRBD1 matches at 10 bases. CDR3 length: 15 amino acids. V shed 7 bases, J shed 11 bases, and the junction held 16 bases outside the gene matches. The CDR3 DNA is TGTGCCAGCAACGACAGGGGGCAGGTTGGCAATGAGCAGTACTTC. Its protein product is CASNDRGQVGNEQYF.

This clonotype was detected a few times. V is TRBV10-2 and J is TRBJ2-7; D is possibly TRBD2 (5 bases). The germline V and J ends were trimmed by 9 bases and 6 bases, with 12 bases remaining between them. The germline V gene has CDR1 WSHSY and CDR2 SAAADI. This CDR3 contains 11 residues. CDR3 DNA: TGCGCCAGTATGGACTTTGCCGAGCAGTACTTC. Protein product: CASMDFAEQYF.

J is TRBJ2-3 and V is TRBV5-5; no reliable D call. This CDR3 has 16 residues. Trimming took off 4 bases at V and 1 base at J, with 16 bases between the two ends. Per germline, CDR1 SGHKS and CDR2 YYEKEE (reference sequence). As DNA, the CDR3 is TGTGCCAGCAGCCCCACCGTTTCGGGCGGCACAGATACGCAGTATTTT. Protein sequence: CASSPTVSGGTDTQYF.

The chain joins TRBV20-1 to TRBJ2-5, with TRBD2 identical over 7 bases. The V gene's germline CDR1 is DFQATT and CDR2 SNEGSKA (reference sequence). V trimming: 2 bases; J trimming: 5 bases; junction bases outside the gene matches: 5. This CDR3 has 13 residues. CDR3: CSARPLARETQYF. The CDR3 region has the DNA TGCAGTGCTAGACCACTAGCGAGGGAGACCCAGTACTTC.

In the case of this clonotype: Sequence at one end of the junction differs from germline and may be a read error. The chain recombines TRBV10-3 with TRBJ2-7, with TRBD1 matching 10 bases. The germline gives CDR1 ENHRY, CDR2 SYGVKD. This CDR3 has 14 residues. As DNA, the CDR3 is TGTGCCATCAGAGGACAGGGGGAGGCCTACAAGCAGTACTTC. Protein sequence: CAIRGQGEAYKQYF.

This clonotype has just a few counts. The chain recombines TRBV6-5 with TRBJ2-5, with 7 nucleotides matching TRBD2. The J call may not be correct, given that the DNA end is closer to TRBJ2-7. The CDR3 contains 13 residues. The germline CDR1 and CDR2 sequences are MNHEY and SVGAGI. In nucleotides, the CDR3 is TGTGCCAGCAGTACGATAGGGAGGGGCGAGCAGTACTTC. Amino acid sequence: CASSTIGRGEQYF.

This clonotype was seen a few times. The genes are TRBV7-2 and TRBJ2-7; 7 bases agree with TRBD1. This CDR3 has 14 amino acids. J was trimmed by 4 bases and V by 3 bases; bases with no gene match: 6. Germline V gene sequence: CDR1 SGHTA, CDR2 FQGNSA. In DNA, the CDR3 is TGTGCCAGCAGCTTGACAGGGACCCAGTACGAGCAGTACTTC. Encoded protein: CASSLTGTQYEQYF. The variable domain in full, with the rest retrieved from reference TRBV7-2 and TRBJ2-7, is GAGVSQSPSNKVTEKGKDVELRCDPISGHTALYWYRQSLGQGLEFLIYFQGNSAPDKSGLPSDRFSAERTGGSVSTLTIQRTQQEDSAVYLCASSLTGTQYEQYFGPGTRLTVT.

In this sample, this clonotype turned up a few times. The V gene is TRBV18, the J gene TRBJ2-5, with TRBD2 matching over 9 bases. The trim removed 5 bases at V and 4 bases at J, leaving 8 bases unmatched. Germline V gene data show CDR1 as KGHSH and CDR2 as LQKENI. The CDR3 consists of 15 residues. The chain's CDR3 is CASSDTGTSRETQYF. The CDR3 coding sequence is TGTGCCAGCTCAGATACCGGGACTAGCAGAGAGACCCAGTACTTC.

The rearrangement uses TRBV7-6 and TRBJ1-6; D might be TRBD1 (5 bases). CDR1 and CDR2 from the germline V gene are SGHVS and FNYEAQ. CDR3 length: 15 residues. V was cut by 2 bases and J by 8 bases, with 13 bases left in between. The CDR3 loop is CASSLNLGAYSPLHF. CDR3 coding DNA: TGTGCCAGCAGCTTAAACCTTGGGGCCTATTCACCCCTCCACTTT.

The chain recombines TRBV4-2 with TRBJ2-3; possibly TRBD2 for D (7 bases). CDR3 size: 19 residues. CDR1 and CDR2 from the germline V gene are LGHNA and YNFKEQ. Trimming left V 0 bases short and J 0 bases short, with 19 bases between. The CDR3 coding sequence is TGTGCCAGCAGCCAAGATGACGGGGGGCTTACGACTAGCACAGATACGCAGTATTTT. Protein sequence: CASSQDDGGLTTSTDTQYF.

This sequence joins TRBV27 and TRBJ2-1, with TRBD1 matching over 9 bases. The junction had 8 bases not matched to a gene; V was cut back by 7 bases and J by 4 bases. This CDR3 has 15 residues. Germline V lookup: CDR1 MNHEY, CDR2 SMNVEV (reference sequence). CDR3 coding DNA: TGTGCCAGCAAGTCGGACAGGGGAAGTTACAATGAGCAGTTCTTC. Its protein is CASKSDRGSYNEQFF.

Notes on this clonotype: A single base separates this from a much larger clone, so it may be a read error. The rearrangement uses TRBV5-1 and TRBJ2-1, with 8 bases aligning to TRBD1. V was pared by 6 bases and J by 10 bases, with 12 bases of the junction left unmatched. The CDR3 contains 14 residues. Germline V gene sequence: CDR1 SGHRS, CDR2 YFSETQ. CDR3 amino acids: CASTRGQGTYEQFF. CDR3 coding DNA: TGCGCCAGCACAAGAGGACAGGGTACCTACGAGCAGTTCTTC.

In the case of this clonotype: At one boundary the junction diverges from the germline segment, which might be a read error. V is TRBV11-2 and J is TRBJ2-7, with D tentatively TRBD1 (5 bases). Germline CDR1 reads SGHAT; CDR2 reads FQNNGV. The CDR3 spans 16 residues. The CDR3 reads CASNLGQGTGSYEQYF. The CDR3 DNA reads TGTGCCAGCAACTTAGGCCAGGGAACAGGATCCTACGAGCAGTACTTC.

The chain carries TRBV4-1 and TRBJ2-7; 7 bases line up with TRBD2. Germline loops: CDR1 MGHRA, CDR2 YSYEKL. This CDR3 is built from 14 residues. The V and J ends lost 5 bases and 1 base, in that order; junction bases with no gene match: 5. The CDR3 protein is CASSARDYSYEQYF. As DNA, the CDR3 is TGCGCCAGCAGCGCCCGGGACTATTCCTACGAGCAGTACTTC.

The V gene is TRBV28, the J gene TRBJ2-1; the D gene is possibly TRBD2 (7 bases). The CDR3 is 16 amino acids. Trimming pared 2 bases from V and 5 bases from J, leaving 16 bases between. The germline CDR1 and CDR2 sequences are MDHEN and SYDVKM. Here the CDR3 reads CASSLTGGPPNNEQFF. CDR3 DNA sequence: TGTGCCAGCAGTTTAACGGGGGGCCCTCCTAACAATGAGCAGTTCTTC.